This paragraph reports one TCR beta chain. Other DNA sequences in the sample encode the same CDR3. Germline CDR1 is MDHEN and CDR2 is SYDVKM. Deletions cut 5 bases from V and 4 bases from J, with 11 bases between. The CDR3 contains 13 residues. This record comes from a study of control samples from healthy donors and cancer patients. Clones were sequenced by immunoSEQ multiplex PCR, and TCRdb holds only the in-frame ones, with some missing. The sample consists of some 140,000 clones, about 94% of them appearing once. The source is a man in his forties or fifties in good health. The chain combines TRBV28 with TRBJ1-1; possible D gene TRBD1, 5 bases. What was sequenced was blood. The CDR3 coding sequence is TGTGCCAGCAGTCCAACAGGCGCCACTGAAGCTTTCTTT. This sequence encodes CASSPTGATEAFF.